This is a list of T cell receptor beta chains from one sample in a study of T cell responses to AZD1222 COVID-19 vaccine. Here immunoSEQ multiplex PCR was the method, and the copy in TCRdb shows in-frame clones only, minus some. The repertoire holds about 70,000 clones, with around 89% as singletons. The starting material was peripheral blood, obtained 28 days after the second dose of the MenACWY control vaccine. These receptors were taken from an adult who received the MenACWY meningococcal vaccine as a control. The conserved cysteine and the conserved F or W are not part of the CDR3 here.

V,CDR3
TRBV11-2,ASSSDRGYGYT
TRBV19,ASSIARTGPRGLAYLNEQF
TRBV12-3/TRBV12-4,ASSLGTDTQY
TRBV21-1,ASIVWGLRDYGYT
TRBV7-9,ASTQGNREAEQY
TRBV11-2,ASSLALGGRGTGGTEAF
TRBV4-3,ASSQDYTPPGQVPYEQY
TRBV19,ASSMAYNSPLH
TRBV5-1,ASSFAGVGNEQF
TRBV7-2,ASSLAGTGTGELF
TRBV9,ASSAQGSNQPQH
TRBV6-5,ASFTRGTGDNEQY
TRBV28,ASRRQPYGYT
TRBV3-1/TRBV3-2,ASSRPLTGFNEKLF
TRBV13,ASSPPSITSGASYEQY
TRBV19,ATAGTVGEKLF
TRBV14,ASSQVQGFQETQY
TRBV19,ASSMSGGISSYNEQF
TRBV3-1/TRBV3-2,ASSQDPGISGNTIY
TRBV7-3,ASPPGMANRGRRGYTEAF
TRBV25-1,ASSRDSLGELF
TRBV2,ASTWSGFSGANVLT
TRBV14,ASSQDYTLNTEAF
TRBV27,ASSLSGQLHTEAF